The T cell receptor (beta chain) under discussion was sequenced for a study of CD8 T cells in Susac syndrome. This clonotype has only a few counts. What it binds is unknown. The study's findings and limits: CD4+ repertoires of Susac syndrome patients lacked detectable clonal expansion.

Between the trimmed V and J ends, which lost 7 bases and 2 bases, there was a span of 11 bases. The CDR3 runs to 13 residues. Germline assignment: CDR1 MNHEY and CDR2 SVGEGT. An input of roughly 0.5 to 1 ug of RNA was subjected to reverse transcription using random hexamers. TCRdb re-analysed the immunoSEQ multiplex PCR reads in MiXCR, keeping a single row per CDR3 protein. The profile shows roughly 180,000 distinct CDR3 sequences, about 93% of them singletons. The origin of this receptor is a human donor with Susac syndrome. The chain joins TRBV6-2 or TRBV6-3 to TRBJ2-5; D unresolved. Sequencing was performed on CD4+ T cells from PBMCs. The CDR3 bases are TGTGCCAGCAATGAACAGAGACAAGAGACCCAGTACTTC. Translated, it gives CASNEQRQETQYF.